The clone carrying this T cell receptor (beta chain) showed up just once. Produced via immunoSEQ multiplex PCR; TCRdb's table is partial and in-frame only. This table holds about 320,000 clones, about 86% found once. This sample is drawn from a study of Ad26.COV2.S vaccination and SARS-CoV-2 variants. CDR1 and CDR2 from the germline V gene are ENHRY and SYGVKD. The CDR3 contains 12 residues. The V and J ends lost 11 bases and 0 bases respectively, with 10 bases between them. The treatment denotes: around 19 received Ad26.COV2.S at low or high dose, single or two shots; roughly five received placebo; per-sample allocation not given. Following the first vaccine or placebo injection, samples were taken on day 63.

Material: peripheral blood, obtained in a trial of Ad26.COV2.S vaccine versus placebo. The sequence came from a person aged 18-60 years who received the Ad26.COV2.S COVID-19 vaccine or a placebo. This chain joins TRBV10-3 and TRBJ1-1, with D possibly matching TRBD1 (6 bases). The CDR3 region is CASRGMNTEAFF. As DNA, the CDR3 is TGTGCCTCCAGGGGCATGAACACTGAAGCTTTCTTT.